The T cell receptor beta chain under discussion was sequenced for a study of post-analysis software for immune sequencing data (dated by TCRdb to between 2015 and 2016). Regarding the research as a whole: Disease courses on record covered relapsing-remitting, secondary progressive and progressive-relapsing multiple sclerosis, though some patients had no subtype annotation. A subset of samples was prepared in parallel using single-end sample barcoding, then pooled and co-amplified after Illumina adapter ligation. The patient repertoires were set against eleven to twelve previously published healthy control repertoires from donors whose ages ranged from roughly 6 to 25 years.

The method behind the library was PCR. Instrument on record: Illumina HiSeq 2500. To reduce PCR and sequencing biases, unique molecular identifiers were built into the TCR beta cDNA libraries. Per 1 to 10 million input T cells, roughly 500,000 cDNA molecules were obtained, such that each molecule approximated one T cell. The patient libraries were prepared and sequenced with the same protocol used for the earlier healthy control dataset. Samples belonging to the same batch were prepared together, multiplexed and sequenced on a shared HiSeq lane. The source study handled its data this way. Raw barcoded reads were processed with MIGEC, and single-read molecular identifier groups were discarded before consensus assembly and CDR3 extraction. Clonotype tables were post-analysed with VDJtools, and diversity was normalized by down-sampling all datasets to the smallest sample size. To correct batch-related cross-sample contamination, repertoire overlap clustering matched CDR3 amino acid sequences but not nucleotide sequences. TCRdb trimmed the raw reads at Q25, called clones with MiXCR and kept productive beta chains. Each CDR3 protein appears once, grouped with its most common genes and DNA. These V and J calls are TCRdb output, not the study's own analysis. The sample profile shows about 430,000 distinct CDR3 sequences; 35% to 45% of them were found once. Of the sample, about 7.6% falls within the top ten clones.

Reading the germline V gene (reference sequence) gives CDR1 DFQATT and CDR2 SNEGSKA. Reading from cysteine to phenylalanine, the CDR3 counts 12 amino acids. Only CDR3 DNA is held: 36 bases, read in frame from base 1. Germline trimming amounts to 3 bases on V and 2 bases on J, with 0 as the count of junction bases outside the gene matches. With regard to this clonotype: What antigen it recognizes has not been identified. No much larger clone exists at a distance of one base, and base qualities are not known.

To demonstrate the VDJtools post-analysis software, TCR beta repertoires were profiled from the peripheral blood of about 14 young patients with multiple sclerosis. Multiple sclerosis patients were children and adolescents aged roughly 6 to 16 years. What the authors observed across the whole study: Multiple sclerosis patients had significantly lower normalized Chao1 diversity than controls, a result that suggests substantial peripheral T-cell clonal expansion. When samples were clustered directly using the F measure, samples prepared in the same batch co-clustered strongly, which prompted a batch-effect correction. Patients showed significantly higher frequencies than controls for a handful of TRBV segments, among them TRBV5-6, TRBV5-1 and TRBV20-1. The multiple sclerosis patient group was slightly younger than the control group.

The sequencing input was blood. Recombination connected TRBV20-1 to TRBJ2-7, with 8 middle bases fitting TRBD1. This receptor was taken from a girl aged 2 to 9 with multiple sclerosis. The CDR3 reads as follows: CSASRGPYEQYF. The DNA is as follows: TGCAGTGCTAGCAGGGGGCCCTACGAGCAGTACTTC.